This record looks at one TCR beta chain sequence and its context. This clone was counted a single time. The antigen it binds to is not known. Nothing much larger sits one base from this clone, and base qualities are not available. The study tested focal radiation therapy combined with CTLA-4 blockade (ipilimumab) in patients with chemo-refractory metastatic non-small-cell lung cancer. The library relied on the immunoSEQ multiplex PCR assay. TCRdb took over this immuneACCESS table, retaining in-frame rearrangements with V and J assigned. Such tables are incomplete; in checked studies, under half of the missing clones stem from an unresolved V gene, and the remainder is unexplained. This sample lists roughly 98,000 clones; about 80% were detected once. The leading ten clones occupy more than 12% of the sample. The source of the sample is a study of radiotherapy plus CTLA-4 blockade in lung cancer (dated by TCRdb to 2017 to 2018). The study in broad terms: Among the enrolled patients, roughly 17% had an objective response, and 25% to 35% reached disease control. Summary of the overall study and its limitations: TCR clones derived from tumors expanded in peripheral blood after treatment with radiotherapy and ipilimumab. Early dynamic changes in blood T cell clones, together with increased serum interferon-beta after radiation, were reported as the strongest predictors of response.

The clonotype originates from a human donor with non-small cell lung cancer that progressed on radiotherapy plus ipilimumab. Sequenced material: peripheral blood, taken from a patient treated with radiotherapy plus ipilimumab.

The bases are TGTGCCAGCAGTCAGGACCGGAACCTCTACGAGCAGTACTTC. This sequence encodes CASSQDRNLYEQYF. In this chain, TRBV27 is recombined with TRBJ2-7; a confident D gene designation cannot be given. The CDR1 and CDR2 encoded by the germline V gene (reference sequence) are MNHEY and SMNVEV. From its cysteine to its phenylalanine, the CDR3 spans 14 amino acids. The DNA shown is the 42-base CDR3, in frame from base 1. V and J are truncated by 5 bases and 3 bases respectively, leaving an intervening sequence of 14 bases.